This T cell receptor beta chain was captured by sequencing in a study of cytomegalovirus exposure and HLA in healthy donors. Primers: 60 Vbeta forward and 13 Jbeta reverse. Sequenced by immunoSEQ multiplex PCR; TCRdb stores in-frame clones only, minus some. The table has over 150,000 clones, over 60% seen once. The CDR3 spans 11 residues. Deletions cut 8 bases from V and 4 bases from J, with 11 bases between. CDR1 is SQVTM and CDR2 is ANQGSEA in the germline V gene. This TCR was sampled from a woman aged 30 to 39 in good health and CMV-seronegative. The chain uses TRBV29-1 and TRBJ1-2; D gene uncertain. Sequencing input: PBMCs. CDR3 DNA sequence: TGCAGCATGAGGGCTGGCTATGGCTACACCTTC. Its translation: CSMRAGYGYTF.